A selection of T cell receptor beta chains follows, all from one sample in a study of CD8+CD57+ T cells in acquired aplastic anemia. One entry per CDR3 protein, called by TCRdb with MiXCR from the reads. The sample lists about 420,000 distinct CDR3 sequences; about 70% were seen once. The source material was sorted CD4+, CD8+, or CD8+CD57+ T cells (not recorded which) from PBMCs. The receptors originated from a human donor in good health, serving as a control. The CDR3 runs from the conserved cysteine through the conserved F or W. Clone size is stated in some rows and not others, as once, few, many or a class when expanded.

v_call	clone_size	j_call	cdr3_aa
TRBV20-1	NA	TRBJ1-5	CSAHGPPEAQHF
TRBV20-1	many	TRBJ1-1	CSAGRGTNTEAFF
TRBV2	NA	TRBJ1-2	CASSLVKGAIYAYTFSF
TRBV19	many	TRBJ1-5	CASSFRTAPTYLNSNQPQHF
TRBV7-6	many	TRBJ2-7	CASSPQGPYEQYF
TRBV12-3/TRBV12-4	once	TRBJ2-1	CATTRDGTSGVVNEQFF
TRBV13	many	TRBJ1-1	CASSKTPGPGAYTEAFF
TRBV20-1	many	TRBJ1-5	CSASPGTHSNQPQHF
TRBV5-1	NA	TRBJ2-2	CASSSADGTDTGELFF
TRBV3-1	many	TRBJ2-5	CASSQPGLSSETQYF
TRBV30	few	TRBJ1-1	CAWSGRIGWNTEAFF
TRBV6-5	NA	TRBJ2-3	CASDSRVSWGTDTQYF
TRBV15	few	TRBJ1-1	CATSIGTFNTEAFF
TRBV9	NA	TRBJ1-2	CASSVSPRQEYGYTF
TRBV6-1	NA	TRBJ2-7	CASSPYVADEQYF
TRBV20-1	NA	TRBJ2-5	CSARADYNEYF
TRBV29-1	many	TRBJ1-4	CSGTRGYNEKLFF
TRBV11-3	many	TRBJ2-3	CASGPGDATDTQYF
TRBV10-3	few	TRBJ2-3	CAISTWGTSDTDTQYF
TRBV5-1	NA	TRBJ2-5	CASSSREWEPWETQYF
TRBV6-1	few	TRBJ2-3	CAGSAKGDTQYF
TRBV11-3	NA	TRBJ1-5	CASSSQGGDGQPQHF
TRBV12-3/TRBV12-4	NA	TRBJ2-2	CASSPTGVRLFF
TRBV7-2	NA	TRBJ1-5	CASSWAGARRMQF
TRBV11-3	NA	TRBJ1-2	CASSLEYYGYTF
TRBV7-8	many	TRBJ1-4	CASSFRQGGEKLFF
TRBV7-9	once	TRBJ2-7	CASSPPDSQVEQYF
TRBV7-9	NA	TRBJ1-5	CASSLLDTEEYSDQPQHF
TRBV2	NA	TRBJ1-5	CASSRQGSITQPQHF
TRBV20-1	NA	TRBJ1-5	CSARGTGTSDQPQHF
TRBV6-4	many	TRBJ2-3	CASSLGPTDTQYF
TRBV10-3	NA	TRBJ2-7	CASGSSSYEQYF
TRBV24-1	many	TRBJ1-5	CATSDWGGQPQHF
TRBV7-2	NA	TRBJ2-3	CASSQASGRDTQYF
TRBV7-4	NA	TRBJ2-3	CASSVPPGDSSTQYF
TRBV11-2	NA	TRBJ2-7	CASSSSSTGSYEQYF
TRBV7-8	once	TRBJ2-1	CASTSGGGTGNEKQFF
TRBV9	NA	TRBJ1-2	CASSVVLAGGLDAF
TRBV2	NA	TRBJ1-6	CASSYNRGRSPLHF
TRBV7-3	NA	TRBJ1-1	CASSLPDREAFF
TRBV29-1	many	TRBJ1-2	CSVEGPGWDGYTF
TRBV7-2	NA	TRBJ2-1	CASSSTGCRLF
TRBV9	NA	TRBJ2-5	CASSVVGGITDTQYF
TRBV20-1	NA	TRBJ2-7	CSARREGLYEQYF
TRBV10-3	many	TRBJ1-1	CAISESWQREITEAFF
TRBV15	NA	TRBJ2-7	CASSVGRGGRDKYF
TRBV7-2	NA	TRBJ1-4	CASSPGWAVEKRFF
TRBV19	NA	TRBJ2-5	CASHNRGRKETFYF
TRBV2	NA	TRBJ2-1	CASSEQFTERFF
TRBV9	NA	TRBJ1-6	CASTLSSGGAPLHF
TRBV10-3	NA	TRBJ1-4	CASSRGEKLFF